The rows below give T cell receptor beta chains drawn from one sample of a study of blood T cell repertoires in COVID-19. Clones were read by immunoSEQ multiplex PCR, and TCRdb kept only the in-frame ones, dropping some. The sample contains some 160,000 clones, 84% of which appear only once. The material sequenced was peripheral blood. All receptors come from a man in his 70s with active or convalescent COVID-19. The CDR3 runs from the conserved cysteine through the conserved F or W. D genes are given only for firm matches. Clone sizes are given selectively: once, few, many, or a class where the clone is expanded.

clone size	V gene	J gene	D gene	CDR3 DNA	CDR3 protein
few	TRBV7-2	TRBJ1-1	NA	TGTGCCAGCAGCTTAGAGGGGACTGGGACTGAAGCTTTCTTT	CASSLEGTGTEAFF
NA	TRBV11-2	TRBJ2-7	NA	TGTGCCAGCAGCCCAATAAGGTGGGGGGAACGCTACGAGCAGTACTTC	CASSPIRWGERYEQYF
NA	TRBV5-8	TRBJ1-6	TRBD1	TGTGCCAGCAGCCCCTTACAGGGGAATAATTCACCCCTCCACTTT	CASSPLQGNNSPLHF
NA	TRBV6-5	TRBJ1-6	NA	TGTGCCAGCAGTTACTCTGGGGCAGGGTTATTTTCACCCCTCCACTTT	CASSYSGAGLFSPLHF
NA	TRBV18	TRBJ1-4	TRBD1	TGTGCCAGCTCACCTAGAGCGGACAGGGGGCAAGAGGTGTTTTTT	CASSPRADRGQEVFF
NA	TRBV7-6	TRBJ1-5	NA	TGTGCCAGCAGCATGGGACATAAAGGTCAGCCCCAGCATTTT	CASSMGHKGQPQHF
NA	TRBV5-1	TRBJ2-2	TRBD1	TGCGCCAGCAGCTTCGGACAGGGGAGCGGGGAGCTGTTTTTT	CASSFGQGSGELFF
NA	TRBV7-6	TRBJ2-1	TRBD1	TGTGCCAGCAGCGCCCAGACAGGGAGTGAGCAGTTCTTC	CASSAQTGSEQFF
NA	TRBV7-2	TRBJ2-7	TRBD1	TGTGCCAGCAGCCTCCGACAGGGACCCTCCTACGAGCAGTACTTC	CASSLRQGPSYEQYF
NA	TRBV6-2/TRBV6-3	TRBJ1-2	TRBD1	TGTGCCAGCAGTTACTCGCCGGGACAGGGGGCAGGCTACACCTTC	CASSYSPGQGAGYTF
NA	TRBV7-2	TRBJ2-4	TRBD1	TGTGCCAGCAGCATACTTCCGACAGGGGGCACCAAAAACATTCAGTACTTC	CASSILPTGGTKNIQYF
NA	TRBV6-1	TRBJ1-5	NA	TGTGCCAGCAGTGAAGAAGGAAACAGGAATCAGCCCCAGCATTTT	CASSEEGNRNQPQHF
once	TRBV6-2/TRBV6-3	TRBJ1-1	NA	TGTGCCAGCAGTTACGCGCCGCGGGGGTCGGGTTCGAGCACTGAAGCTTTCTTT	CASSYAPRGSGSSTEAFF
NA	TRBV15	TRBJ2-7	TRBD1	TGTGCCACCTGGGACAGGGAACGACACGAGCAGTACTTC	CATWDRERHEQYF
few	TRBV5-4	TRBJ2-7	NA	TGTGCCAGCAGCTTGTCGGACTCACACGAGCAGTACTTC	CASSLSDSHEQYF
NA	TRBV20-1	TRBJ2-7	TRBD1	TGCAGTGCTAGTGGGACAGGCAACTACGAGCAGTACTTC	CSASGTGNYEQYF
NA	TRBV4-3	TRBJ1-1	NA	TGCGCCAGCAGCCAAGACAGGGGGAACACTGAAGCTTTCTTT	CASSQDRGNTEAFF
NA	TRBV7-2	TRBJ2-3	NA	TGTGCCAGCAACCTAGCGTTTTTCACGAGTGATACGCAGTATTTT	CASNLAFFTSDTQYF
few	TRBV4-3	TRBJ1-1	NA	TGCGCCAGCAGCCAAGATCAGGGTGAAGCTTTCTTT	CASSQDQGEAFF
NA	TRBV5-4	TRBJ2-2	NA	TGTGCCAGCAGCTCCTATAGCGGGAACACCGGGGAGCTGTTTTTT	CASSSYSGNTGELFF
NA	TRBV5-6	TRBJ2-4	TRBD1	TGTGCCAGCAGCTTGGAACCAGGGGGAGACATTCAGTACTTC	CASSLEPGGDIQYF
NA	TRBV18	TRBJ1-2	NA	TGTGCCAGCTCACCATCTGGGGCGGATGGCTACACCTTC	CASSPSGADGYTF
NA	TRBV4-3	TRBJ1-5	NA	TGCGCCAGCAGCCTTAGACATTCTCAGCCCCAGCATTTT	CASSLRHSQPQHF
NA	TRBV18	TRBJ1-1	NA	TGTGCCAGCTCACCAATCCGGGACACTAAAACTGAAGCTTTCTTT	CASSPIRDTKTEAFF
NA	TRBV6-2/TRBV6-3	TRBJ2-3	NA	TGTGCCAGCAGTTGGCCCACCAAAGCGGTTAGCACAGATACGCAGTATTTT	CASSWPTKAVSTDTQYF
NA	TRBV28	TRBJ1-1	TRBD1	TGTGCCAGCAGTTTAGGGGACAGGAACACTGAAGCTTTCTTT	CASSLGDRNTEAFF
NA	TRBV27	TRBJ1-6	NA	TGTGCCAGCAGTTCTAGTACGCGGAATTCACCCCTCCACTTT	CASSSSTRNSPLHF
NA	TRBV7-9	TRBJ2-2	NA	TGTGCCAGCAGCCCTTTATCGGGGTCGGGCGGGGAGCTGTTTTTT	CASSPLSGSGGELFF
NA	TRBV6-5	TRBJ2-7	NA	TGTGCCAGCAGTCCCCTCCGGGACACTCACTACGAGCAGTACTTC	CASSPLRDTHYEQYF
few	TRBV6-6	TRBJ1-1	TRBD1	TGTGCCAGCAGCCACGGGACAGGGAGGTCTGAAGCTTTCTTT	CASSHGTGRSEAFF
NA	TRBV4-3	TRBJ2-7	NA	TGCGCCAGCAGCCAAGTCCAACAGGGTTGGAACGAGCAGTACTTC	CASSQVQQGWNEQYF
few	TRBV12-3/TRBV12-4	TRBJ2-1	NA	TGTGCCAGCAGTTTAAGGGGGAAAAATGAGCAGTTCTTC	CASSLRGKNEQFF
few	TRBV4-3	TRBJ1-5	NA	TGCGCCAGCAGCCAAGGCCGACAGGTAAATCAGCCCCAGCATTTT	CASSQGRQVNQPQHF
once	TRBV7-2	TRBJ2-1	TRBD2	TGTGCCAGCGCCTCAACGGGACTAGCGGGGGGAAGCTCCTACAATGAGCAGTTCTTC	CASASTGLAGGSSYNEQFF
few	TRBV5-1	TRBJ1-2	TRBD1	TGCGCCAGCAGCTTGAATACTCAGGGGGAAGGCTACACCTTC	CASSLNTQGEGYTF
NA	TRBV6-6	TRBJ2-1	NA	TGTGCCAGCAGGGGGGGACCAACCAGCTCCTACAATGAGCAGTTCTTC	CASRGGPTSSYNEQFF
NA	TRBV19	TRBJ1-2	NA	TGTGCCAGTAGTATAGCGGAGGGCCCGGGCGGCTACACCTTC	CASSIAEGPGGYTF
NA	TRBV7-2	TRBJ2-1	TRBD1	TGTGCCAGCAGCTTAGGACAGGGAAGATCCTACAATGAGCAGTTCTTC	CASSLGQGRSYNEQFF
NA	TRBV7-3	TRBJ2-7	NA	TGTGCCAGCAGCTTAGGGCCTTCCTCCTACGAGCAGTACTTC	CASSLGPSSYEQYF
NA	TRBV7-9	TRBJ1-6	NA	TGTGCCAGCAGCTCTCGATTGGACAAGAGCTCCTATAATTCACCCCTCCACTTT	CASSSRLDKSSYNSPLHF
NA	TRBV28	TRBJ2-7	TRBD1	TGTGCCAGCAGCCAACAGGGGGCGAGCCAATACGAGCAGTACTTC	CASSQQGASQYEQYF
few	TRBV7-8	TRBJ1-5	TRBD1	TGTGCCAGCAGCTTCCGGGACAGGGTCAATCAGCCCCAGCATTTT	CASSFRDRVNQPQHF
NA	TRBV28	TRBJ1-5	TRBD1	TGTGCCAGCAGCAGGGGACAGGGGGCGCATTACAATCAGCCCCAGCATTTT	CASSRGQGAHYNQPQHF